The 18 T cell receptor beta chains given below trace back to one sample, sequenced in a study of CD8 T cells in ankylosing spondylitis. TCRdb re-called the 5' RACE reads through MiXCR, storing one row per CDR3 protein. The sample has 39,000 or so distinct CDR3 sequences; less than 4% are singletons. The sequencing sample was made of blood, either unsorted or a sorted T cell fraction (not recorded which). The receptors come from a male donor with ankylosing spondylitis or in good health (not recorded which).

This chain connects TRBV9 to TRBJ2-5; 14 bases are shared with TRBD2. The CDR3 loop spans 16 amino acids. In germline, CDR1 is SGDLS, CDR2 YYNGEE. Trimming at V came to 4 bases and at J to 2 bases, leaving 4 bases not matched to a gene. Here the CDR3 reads CASSPRLAGGQETQYF. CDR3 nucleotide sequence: TGTGCCAGCAGCCCAAGACTAGCGGGAGGGCAAGAGACCCAGTACTTC.

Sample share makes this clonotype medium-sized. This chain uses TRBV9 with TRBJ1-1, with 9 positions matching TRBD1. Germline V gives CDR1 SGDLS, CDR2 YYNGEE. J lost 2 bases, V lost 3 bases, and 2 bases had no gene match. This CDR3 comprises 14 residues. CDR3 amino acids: CASSAQGANTEAFF. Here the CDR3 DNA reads TGTGCCAGCAGCGCACAGGGGGCTAACACTGAAGCTTTCTTT.

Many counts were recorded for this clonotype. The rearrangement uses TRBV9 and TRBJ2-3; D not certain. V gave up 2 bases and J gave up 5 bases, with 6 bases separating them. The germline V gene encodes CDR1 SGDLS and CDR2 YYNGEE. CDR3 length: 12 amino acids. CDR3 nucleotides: TGTGCCAGCAGCGTCGGAGTAGATACGCAGTATTTT. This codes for CASSVGVDTQYF.

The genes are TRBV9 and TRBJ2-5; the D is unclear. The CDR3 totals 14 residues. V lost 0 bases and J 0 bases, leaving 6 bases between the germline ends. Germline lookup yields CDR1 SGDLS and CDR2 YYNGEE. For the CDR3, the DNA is TGTGCCAGCAGCGTAGGGAATGACCAAGAGACCCAGTACTTC. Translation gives CASSVGNDQETQYF.

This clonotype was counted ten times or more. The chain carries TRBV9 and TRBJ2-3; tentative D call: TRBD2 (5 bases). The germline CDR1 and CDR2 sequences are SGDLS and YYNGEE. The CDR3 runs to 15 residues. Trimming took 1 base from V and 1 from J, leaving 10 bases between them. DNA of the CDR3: TGTGCCAGCAGCGTACGGCCTAGCCGCACAGATACGCAGTATTTT. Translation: CASSVRPSRTDTQYF.

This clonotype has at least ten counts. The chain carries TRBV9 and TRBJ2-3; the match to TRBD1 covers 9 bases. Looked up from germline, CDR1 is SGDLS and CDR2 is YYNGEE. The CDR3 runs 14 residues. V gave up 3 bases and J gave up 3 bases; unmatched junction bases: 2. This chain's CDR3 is CASSAGQGTDTQYF. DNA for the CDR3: TGTGCCAGCAGCGCGGGACAGGGTACAGATACGCAGTATTTT.

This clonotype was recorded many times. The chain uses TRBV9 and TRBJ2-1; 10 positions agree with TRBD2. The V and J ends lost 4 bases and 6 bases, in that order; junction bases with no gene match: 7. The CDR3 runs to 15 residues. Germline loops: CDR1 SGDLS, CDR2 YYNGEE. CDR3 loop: CASSHTSGALNEQFF. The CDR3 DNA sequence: TGTGCCAGCAGCCACACTAGCGGGGCTCTCAATGAGCAGTTCTTC.

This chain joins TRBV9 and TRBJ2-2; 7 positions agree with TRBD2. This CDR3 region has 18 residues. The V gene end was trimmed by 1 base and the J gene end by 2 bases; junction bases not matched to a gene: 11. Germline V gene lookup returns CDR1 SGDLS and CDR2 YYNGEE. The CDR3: CASSVQLRGGGNTGELFF. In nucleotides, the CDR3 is TGTGCCAGCAGCGTACAACTTCGGGGCGGGGGAAACACCGGGGAGCTGTTTTTT. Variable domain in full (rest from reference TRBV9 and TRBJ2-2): DSGVTQTPKHLITATGQRVTLRCSPRSGDLSVYWYQQSLDQGLQFLIQYYNGEERAKGNILERFSAQQFPDLHSELNLSSLELGDSALYFCASSVQLRGGGNTGELFFGEGSRLTVL.

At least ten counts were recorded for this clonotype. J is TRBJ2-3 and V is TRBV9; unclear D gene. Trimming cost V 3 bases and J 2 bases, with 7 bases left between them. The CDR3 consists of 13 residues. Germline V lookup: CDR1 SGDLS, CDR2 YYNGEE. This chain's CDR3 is CASSGGITDTQYF. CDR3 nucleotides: TGTGCCAGCAGCGGAGGAATCACAGATACGCAGTATTTT.

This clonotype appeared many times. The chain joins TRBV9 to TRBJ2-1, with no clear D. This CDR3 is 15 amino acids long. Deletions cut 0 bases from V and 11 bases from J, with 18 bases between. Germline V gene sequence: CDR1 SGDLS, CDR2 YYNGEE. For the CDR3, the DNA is TGTGCCAGCAGCGTAGGGCCGGAGAGCCAAGAAAAGCAGTTCTTC. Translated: CASSVGPESQEKQFF.

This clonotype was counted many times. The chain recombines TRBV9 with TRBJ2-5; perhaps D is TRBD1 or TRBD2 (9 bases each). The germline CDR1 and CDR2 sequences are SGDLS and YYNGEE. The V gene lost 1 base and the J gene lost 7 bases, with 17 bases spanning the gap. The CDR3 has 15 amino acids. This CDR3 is CASSVQAGGQGTQYF. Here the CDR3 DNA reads TGTGCCAGCAGCGTACAAGCGGGGGGACAGGGGACCCAGTACTTC. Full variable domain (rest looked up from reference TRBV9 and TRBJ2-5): DSGVTQTPKHLITATGQRVTLRCSPRSGDLSVYWYQQSLDQGLQFLIQYYNGEERAKGNILERFSAQQFPDLHSELNLSSLELGDSALYFCASSVQAGGQGTQYFGPGTRLLVL.

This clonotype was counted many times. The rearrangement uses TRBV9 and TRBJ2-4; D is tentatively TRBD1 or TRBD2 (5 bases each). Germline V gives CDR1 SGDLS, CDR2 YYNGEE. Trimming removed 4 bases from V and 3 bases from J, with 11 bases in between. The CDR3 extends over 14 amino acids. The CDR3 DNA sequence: TGTGCCAGCAGCCCCGGGGCGCACAAAAACATTCAGTACTTC. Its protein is CASSPGAHKNIQYF.

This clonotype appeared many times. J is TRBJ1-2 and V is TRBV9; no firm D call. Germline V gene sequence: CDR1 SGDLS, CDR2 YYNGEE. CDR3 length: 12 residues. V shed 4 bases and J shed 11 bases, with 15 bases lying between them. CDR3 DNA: TGTGCCAGCAGCTCCCGGAGGTTGGTGTACACCTTC. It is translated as CASSSRRLVYTF.

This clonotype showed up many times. CDR3 DNA: TGTGCCAGCAGCGTAGGTTCCCAGAACACCGGGGAGCTGTTTTTT. It translates to CASSVGSQNTGELFF. The J gene is TRBJ2-2, the V gene TRBV9; no clear D gene. Between the trimmed V and J ends, which lost 0 bases and 1 base, there was a span of 7 bases. The CDR3 loop spans 15 amino acids. The germline V gene encodes CDR1 SGDLS and CDR2 YYNGEE.

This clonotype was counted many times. Written as DNA, the CDR3 is TGTGCCAGCACCCTAGGGCAGGGGAACACTGAAGCTTTCTTT. Translating gives CASTLGQGNTEAFF. This rearrangement joins TRBV9 to TRBJ1-1, with D possibly matching TRBD1 (5 bases). The germline V and J ends were trimmed by 6 bases and 1 base, with 13 bases remaining between them. Per the germline V gene, CDR1 is SGDLS and CDR2 is YYNGEE. The CDR3 runs 14 residues.

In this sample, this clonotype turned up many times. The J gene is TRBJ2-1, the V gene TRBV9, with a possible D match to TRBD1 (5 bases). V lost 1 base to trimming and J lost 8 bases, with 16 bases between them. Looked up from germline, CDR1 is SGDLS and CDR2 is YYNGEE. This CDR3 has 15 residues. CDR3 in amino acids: CASSVTGQGLDEQFF. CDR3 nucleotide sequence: TGTGCCAGCAGCGTAACGGGCCAGGGTCTGGATGAGCAGTTCTTC.

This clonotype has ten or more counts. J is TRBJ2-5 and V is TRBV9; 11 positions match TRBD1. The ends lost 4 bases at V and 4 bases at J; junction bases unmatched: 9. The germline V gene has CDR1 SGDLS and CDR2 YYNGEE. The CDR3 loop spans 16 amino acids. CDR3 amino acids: CASSPRTGGPSETQYF. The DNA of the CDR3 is TGTGCCAGCAGCCCGCGGACAGGGGGCCCGTCAGAGACCCAGTACTTC.

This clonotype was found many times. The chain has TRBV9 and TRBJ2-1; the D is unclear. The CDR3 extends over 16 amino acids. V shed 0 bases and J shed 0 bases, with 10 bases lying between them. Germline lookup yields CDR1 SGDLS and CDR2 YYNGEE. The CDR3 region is CASSVAWSTSYNEQFF. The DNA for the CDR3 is TGTGCCAGCAGCGTAGCATGGTCGACCTCCTACAATGAGCAGTTCTTC. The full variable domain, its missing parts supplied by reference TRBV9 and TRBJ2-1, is DSGVTQTPKHLITATGQRVTLRCSPRSGDLSVYWYQQSLDQGLQFLIQYYNGEERAKGNILERFSAQQFPDLHSELNLSSLELGDSALYFCASSVAWSTSYNEQFFGPGTRLTVL.